The rows below give T cell receptor beta chains drawn from one sample of a study of CD8+ T cells in alopecia areata. Produced via immunoSEQ multiplex PCR; TCRdb's table is partial and in-frame only. The data show more than 110,000 clones, 82% seen once. The material sequenced was CD8+ T cells sorted from blood, taken at week 4, from a patient treated with tofacitinib. The receptors were gathered from a human donor with alopecia areata. The CDR3 runs from the conserved cysteine through the conserved F or W. D genes are given only for firm matches. A clone size is listed for some rows: how often the clone was seen (once, few, many), or a class if it is expanded.

clone_size,j_call,v_call,d_call,cdr3_nt,cdr3_aa
NA,TRBJ1-2,TRBV6-6,NA,TGTGCCAGCAGTTACACACAGGGAGACTATGGCTACACCTTC,CASSYTQGDYGYTF
NA,TRBJ2-3,TRBV2,NA,TGTGCCAGCAGTGAAGGGCTGATACCGGGGGCAGATACGCAGTATTTT,CASSEGLIPGADTQYF
NA,TRBJ2-3,TRBV5-1,TRBD2,TGCGCCAGCAGCCTGCGGGGGAAAAGCACAGATACGCAGTATTTT,CASSLRGKSTDTQYF
NA,TRBJ2-3,TRBV5-1,NA,TGCGCCAGCAGCACAAACACAGATACGCAGTATTTT,CASSTNTDTQYF
NA,TRBJ2-7,TRBV7-6,TRBD1,TGTGCCAGCAGCTCTACCGGGACAGGGGCCCACGAGCAGTACTTC,CASSSTGTGAHEQYF
NA,TRBJ1-1,TRBV7-9,NA,TGTGCCAGCAGTTTTTGGGAAACAGGGAACACTGAAGCTTTCTTT,CASSFWETGNTEAFF
NA,TRBJ2-1,TRBV5-1,TRBD1,TGCGCCAGCAGCTCCCACGACCTGACAGGGGAGAGTGAGCAGTTCTTC,CASSSHDLTGESEQFF
NA,TRBJ2-1,TRBV7-2,NA,TGTGCCAGCAGCTTAGCGGGGGGTAGCTTTCAGTTCTTC,CASSLAGGSFQFF
NA,TRBJ2-7,TRBV2,TRBD1,TGTGCCAGCAGTGAAGGGACAGGGGGCGGCTACGAGCAGTACTTC,CASSEGTGGGYEQYF
NA,TRBJ2-2,TRBV7-9,NA,TGTGCCAGCAGCGTAAGACAGACCGACACCGGGGAGCTGTTTTTT,CASSVRQTDTGELFF
NA,TRBJ2-7,TRBV7-9,NA,TGTGCCAGCAGCATCCGGACACGACCCTACGAGCAGTACTTC,CASSIRTRPYEQYF
NA,TRBJ2-5,TRBV6-5,NA,TGTGCCAGCAGTTACTCGCCCGGGACGGGAGAGACCCAGTACTTC,CASSYSPGTGETQYF
NA,TRBJ2-5,TRBV4-1,NA,TGCGCCAGCAGTCGTATCATCTTCGAGACTAACCCTTCAGAGACCCAGTACTTC,CASSRIIFETNPSETQYF
NA,TRBJ2-7,TRBV7-2,TRBD1,TGTGCCAGCAGCTTATACGGGGACAGCTACGAGCAGTACTTC,CASSLYGDSYEQYF
NA,TRBJ2-7,TRBV4-1,NA,TGCGCCAGCAGCCAAGTTGGGAACTACGAGCAGTACTTC,CASSQVGNYEQYF
NA,TRBJ2-1,TRBV7-9,NA,TGTGCCAGCCGCGCCAACAATGAGCAGTTCTTC,CASRANNEQFF
NA,TRBJ2-1,TRBV27,NA,TGTGCCAGCAGTGCCTCCAGCGAGTTCGATGAGCAGTTCTTC,CASSASSEFDEQFF
once,TRBJ2-5,TRBV7-9,NA,TGTGCCAGCAGTCGAAGAGTACAAGAGACCCAGTACTTC,CASSRRVQETQYF
few,TRBJ2-5,TRBV5-1,TRBD2,TGCGCCAGCAGCGGGGGACTAGCGGTCCAAGAGACCCAGTACTTC,CASSGGLAVQETQYF
NA,TRBJ1-1,TRBV29-1,NA,TGCAGCGTTGAAGGTGGACAGATGAACACTGAAGCTTTCTTT,CSVEGGQMNTEAFF
NA,TRBJ2-7,TRBV20-1,NA,TGCAGTGCTGTACAGGGCTACGAGCAGTACTTC,CSAVQGYEQYF
NA,TRBJ1-1,TRBV5-1,NA,TGCGCCAGCAGAAAGTGGACCCGGTCGAACACTGAAGCTTTCTTT,CASRKWTRSNTEAFF
NA,TRBJ1-2,TRBV29-1,NA,TGCAGCGTTGAGGGGGTCAAGACAGACGTCTATGGCTACACCTTC,CSVEGVKTDVYGYTF
NA,TRBJ2-5,TRBV7-8,NA,TGTGCCAGCAGCTTAGCGCGGAGCGATGGAGAGACCCAGTACTTC,CASSLARSDGETQYF
NA,TRBJ1-1,TRBV29-1,TRBD1,TGCAGCGTTGAAGTGGACAGGGGGCACACTGAAGCTTTCTTT,CSVEVDRGHTEAFF
NA,TRBJ2-7,TRBV5-6,TRBD1,TGTGCCAGCAGCGTCGGGACAGAATACTCCTACGAGCAGTACTTC,CASSVGTEYSYEQYF
once,TRBJ1-5,TRBV5-1,NA,TGCGCCAGCAGCATCGGAGATAGCAATCAGCCCCAGCATTTT,CASSIGDSNQPQHF
NA,TRBJ2-7,TRBV5-6,NA,TGTGCCAGCAGCTTTGGACCGACGAGTACCTACGAGCAGTACTTC,CASSFGPTSTYEQYF